A selection of T cell receptor beta chains follows, all from one sample in a study of shared clonotypes between healthy human individuals. Method: immunoSEQ multiplex PCR; TCRdb's copy keeps in-frame clones and lacks some. Among around 2,000,000 clones listed, 85% to 95% were seen once. The sample was naive CD8+ T cells sorted from blood. The receptors stem from a man between 18 and 29 years old in good health. CDR3s include the opening cysteine and the closing phenylalanine or tryptophan. The D gene is left open where the match is weak. Size values are once, few and many counts, or a class for expanded clones, and some rows have none.

j_gene,v_gene,d_gene,abundance,CDR3nt,CDR3aa
TRBJ2-7,TRBV7-9,.,.,TGTGCCAGCAGGCCAGAGGAGGGAGGCTACGAGCAGTACTTC,CASRPEEGGYEQYF
TRBJ2-7,TRBV11-2,.,.,TGTGCCAGCTCGGGTTTGGGACTGACTGCCTACGAGCAGTACTTC,CASSGLGLTAYEQYF
TRBJ2-7,TRBV6-5,TRBD2,.,TGTGCCAGCAGCTCCGGGACTATGTTCAACGAGCAGTACTTC,CASSSGTMFNEQYF
TRBJ2-3,TRBV11-3,.,.,TGTGCCAGCAGCTTATACCGAGGGACCACAGATACGCAGTATTTT,CASSLYRGTTDTQYF
TRBJ2-1,TRBV4-3,.,.,TGCGCCAGCAGCCAAGATGCGGGGGCCGTCGATGAGCAGTTCTTC,CASSQDAGAVDEQFF
TRBJ2-7,TRBV27,.,.,TGTGCCAGCAGCCACGGACAGCCCTACGAGCAGTACTTC,CASSHGQPYEQYF
TRBJ2-7,TRBV5-1,TRBD2,.,TGCGCCAGTCAGCCGGCGGGGGGACCCTACGAGCAGTACTTC,CASQPAGGPYEQYF
TRBJ1-1,TRBV27,.,.,TGTGCCAGCAGCTCGGACTCACTGAACACTGAAGCTTTCTTT,CASSSDSLNTEAFF
TRBJ2-7,TRBV27,TRBD1,.,TGTGCCAGCAGTCCACAGGCCGTATCAGGGGGCAGCTACGAGCAGTACTTC,CASSPQAVSGGSYEQYF
TRBJ1-1,TRBV5-6,.,.,TGTGCCAGCAGCTTGTCCTCGTCGGCTGAAGCTTTCTTT,CASSLSSSAEAFF
TRBJ1-2,TRBV30,.,.,TGTGCCTCCCGCTCAAACTATGGCTACACCTTC,CASRSNYGYTF
TRBJ2-7,TRBV12-5,TRBD1,.,TGTGCTAGTGGTTTGGGGACAGGGCTCAGCTCCTACGAGCAGTACTTC,CASGLGTGLSSYEQYF
TRBJ2-7,TRBV9,.,.,TGTGCCAGCAGCCAGGGGTACGAGCAGTACTTC,CASSQGYEQYF
TRBJ1-2,TRBV27,.,once,TGTGCCAGCAGTTTCTCGGGAAGAAATGGCTACACCTTC,CASSFSGRNGYTF
TRBJ2-1,TRBV12-5,.,.,TGTGCTAGTGGGACAGGGGGACTAGCTAACTACAATGAGCAGTTCTTC,CASGTGGLANYNEQFF
TRBJ2-7,TRBV14,TRBD1,.,TGTGCCAGCAGCCTAGACAGGGGCGACCCCTACGAGCAGTACTTC,CASSLDRGDPYEQYF
TRBJ2-7,TRBV7-9,TRBD2,.,TGTGCCAGCAGCACCTCGACTAGCGGCTCCTACGAGCAGTACTTC,CASSTSTSGSYEQYF
TRBJ1-2,TRBV10-2,TRBD1,.,TGCGCCAGCAGTTCTTTCGGACAGGGTGATAGTGGCTACACCTTC,CASSSFGQGDSGYTF